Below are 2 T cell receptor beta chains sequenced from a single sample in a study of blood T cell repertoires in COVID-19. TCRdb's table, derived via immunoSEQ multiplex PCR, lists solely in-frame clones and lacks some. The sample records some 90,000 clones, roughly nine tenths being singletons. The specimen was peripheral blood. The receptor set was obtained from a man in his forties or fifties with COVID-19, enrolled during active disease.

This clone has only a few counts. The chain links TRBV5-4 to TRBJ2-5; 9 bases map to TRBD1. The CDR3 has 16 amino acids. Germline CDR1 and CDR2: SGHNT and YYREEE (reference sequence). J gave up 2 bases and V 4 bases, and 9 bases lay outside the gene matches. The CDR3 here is CASSPLPGQGQETQYF. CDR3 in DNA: TGTGCCAGCAGCCCCCTGCCGGGACAGGGTCAAGAGACCCAGTACTTC.

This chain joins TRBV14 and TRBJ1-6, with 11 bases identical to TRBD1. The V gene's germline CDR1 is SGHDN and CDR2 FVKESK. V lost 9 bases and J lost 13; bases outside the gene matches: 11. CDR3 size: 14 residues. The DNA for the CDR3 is TGTGCCAGTACCCTGGGGACAGGGGGGAATCCCCTCCACTTT. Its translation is CASTLGTGGNPLHF. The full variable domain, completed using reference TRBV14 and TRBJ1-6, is EAGVTQFPSHSVIEKGQTVTLRCDPISGHDNLYWYRRVMGKEIKFLLHFVKESKQDESGMPNNRFLAERTGGTYSTLKVQPAELEDSGVYFCASTLGTGGNPLHFGNGTRLTVT.